This T cell receptor (beta chain) was profiled in a study of human T cells and chemical hapten exposure. Study background: A mostly female patient group had alopecia areata, totalis or universalis. The study, taken as a whole, reports: Patch test score was positively correlated with the counts of TCRs that had expanded at PT1. Healthy people's immune response may differ from that of the donors, who had alopecia.

This clonotype has just a few counts. Its antigen is currently unknown. TCRdb recomputed calls from the RACE reads with MiXCR, one row per CDR3 protein. The data show 62,000 or so distinct CDR3 sequences, with 11% seen just once and roughly 2.1% held by the top ten. Time point given: patch test 3, about 24 weeks after DPC sensitization. Treatment given: therapeutic diphenylcyclopropenone sensitization with weekly scalp DPC. At every patch-test visit, blood was drawn before the patch test was applied. Germline lookup yields CDR1 KGHSH and CDR2 LQKENI. CDR3 length equals 14 residues. Trimming took off 2 bases at V and 8 bases at J, with 12 bases between the two ends.

The sequencing here drew on whole blood, taken in connection with sensitization to the hapten diphenylcyclopropenone (DPC). V and J are TRBV18 and TRBJ2-2; D remains unclear. The TCR sequence derives from a woman aged 25 to 45 with alopecia areata. Some clones in this sample may be carry-over from other donors' samples. The CDR3 is CASSPTRLEGELFF. The DNA for the CDR3 is TGTGCCAGCTCACCAACTCGGCTAGAAGGGGAGCTGTTTTTT.